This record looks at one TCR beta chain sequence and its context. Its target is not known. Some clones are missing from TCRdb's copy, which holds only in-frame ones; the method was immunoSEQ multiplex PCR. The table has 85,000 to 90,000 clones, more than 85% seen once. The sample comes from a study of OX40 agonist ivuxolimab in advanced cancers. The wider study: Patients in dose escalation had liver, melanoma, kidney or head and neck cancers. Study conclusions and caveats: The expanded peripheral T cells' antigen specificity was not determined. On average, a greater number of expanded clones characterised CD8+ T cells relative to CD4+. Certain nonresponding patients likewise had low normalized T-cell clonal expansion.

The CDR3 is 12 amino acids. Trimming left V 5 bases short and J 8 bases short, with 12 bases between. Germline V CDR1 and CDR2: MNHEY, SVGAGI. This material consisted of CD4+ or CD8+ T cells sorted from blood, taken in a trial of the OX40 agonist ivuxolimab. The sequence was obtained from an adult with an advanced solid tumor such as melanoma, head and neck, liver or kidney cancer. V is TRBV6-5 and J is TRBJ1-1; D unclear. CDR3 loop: CASSTGPREAFF. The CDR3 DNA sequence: TGTGCCAGCAGTACCGGGCCACGGGAAGCTTTCTTT.